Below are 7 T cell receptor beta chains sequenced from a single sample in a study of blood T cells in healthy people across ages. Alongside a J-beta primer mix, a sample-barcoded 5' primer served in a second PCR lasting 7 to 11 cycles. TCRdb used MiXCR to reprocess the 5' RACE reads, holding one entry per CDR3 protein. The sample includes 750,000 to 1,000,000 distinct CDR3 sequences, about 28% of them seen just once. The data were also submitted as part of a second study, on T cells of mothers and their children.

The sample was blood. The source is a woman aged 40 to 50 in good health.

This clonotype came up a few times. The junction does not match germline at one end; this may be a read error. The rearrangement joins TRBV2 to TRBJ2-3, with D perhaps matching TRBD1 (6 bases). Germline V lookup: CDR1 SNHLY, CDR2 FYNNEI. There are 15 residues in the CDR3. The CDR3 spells CASSEGGLAPDTQYF. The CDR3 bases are TGTGCCAGCAGCGAAGGGGGATTAGCCCCAGATACGCAGTATTTT.

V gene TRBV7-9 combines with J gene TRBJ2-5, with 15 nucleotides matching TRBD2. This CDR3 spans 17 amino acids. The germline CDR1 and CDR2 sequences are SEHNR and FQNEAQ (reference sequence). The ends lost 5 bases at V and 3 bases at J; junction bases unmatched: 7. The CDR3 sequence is CASSPGLAGGPKETQYF. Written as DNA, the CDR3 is TGTGCCAGCAGCCCGGGACTAGCGGGGGGACCCAAAGAGACCCAGTACTTC. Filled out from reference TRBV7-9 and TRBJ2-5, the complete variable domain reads DTGVSQNPRHKITKRGQNVTFRCDPISEHNRLYWYRQTLGQGPEFLTYFQNEAQLEKSRLLSDRFSAERPKGSFSTLEIQRTEQGDSAMYLCASSPGLAGGPKETQYFGPGTRLLVL.

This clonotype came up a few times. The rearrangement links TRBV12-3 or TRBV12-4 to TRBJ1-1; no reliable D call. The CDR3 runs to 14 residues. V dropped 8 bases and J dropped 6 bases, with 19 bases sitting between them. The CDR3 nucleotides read TGTGCCAGCCTAGTGCTTAGGCGCTACGCTGAAGCTTTCTTT. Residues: CASLVLRRYAEAFF.

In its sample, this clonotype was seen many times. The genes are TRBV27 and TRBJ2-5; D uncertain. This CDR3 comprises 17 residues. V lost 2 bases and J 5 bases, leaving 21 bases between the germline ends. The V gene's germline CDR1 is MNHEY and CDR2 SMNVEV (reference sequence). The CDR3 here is CASSLRKLVHGEETQYF. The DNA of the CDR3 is TGTGCCAGCAGTTTACGGAAACTTGTCCATGGAGAGGAGACCCAGTACTTC.

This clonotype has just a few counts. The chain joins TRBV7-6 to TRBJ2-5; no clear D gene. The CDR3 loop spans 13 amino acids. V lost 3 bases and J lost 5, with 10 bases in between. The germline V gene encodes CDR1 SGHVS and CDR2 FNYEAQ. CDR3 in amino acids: CASSFSNVETQYF. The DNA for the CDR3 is TGTGCCAGCAGCTTTTCAAATGTGGAGACCCAGTACTTC.

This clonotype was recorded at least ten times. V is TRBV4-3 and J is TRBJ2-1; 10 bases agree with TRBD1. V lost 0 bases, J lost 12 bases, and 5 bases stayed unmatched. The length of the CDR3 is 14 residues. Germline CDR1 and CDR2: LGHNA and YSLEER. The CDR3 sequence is CASSQDMTGGRQFF. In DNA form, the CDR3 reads TGCGCCAGCAGCCAAGACATGACAGGGGGCAGGCAGTTCTTC.

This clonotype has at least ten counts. The CDR3 DNA follows: TGTGCCAGCAGTTGGACAGGGGGCTCTGGGGCCAACGTCCTGACTTTC. Translated, it gives CASSWTGGSGANVLTF. The rearrangement links TRBV6-2 or TRBV6-3 to TRBJ2-6; 10 nucleotides agree with TRBD1. Trimming cost V 4 bases and J 0 bases; bases outside gene matches: 0. CDR1 and CDR2 (germline): MNHEY, SVGEGT. This CDR3 is built from 16 residues.